This TCR beta chain was captured in a study of T cell repertoires in cytomegalovirus infection. V was shortened by 6 bases and J by 8 bases, with 19 bases between the two germline ends. Germline V gene lookup returns CDR1 DFQATT and CDR2 SNEGSKA (reference sequence). The length of the CDR3 is 14 residues. TCRdb fed the reads into MiXCR, producing one record per CDR3 protein. Among some 150,000 distinct CDR3 sequences listed, 5.5% to 8% were seen once. The receptor's source is a human donor in good health (CMV status not recorded). Some clones in this sample may be carry-over from other donors' samples. The chain combines TRBV20-1 with TRBJ1-4; D not certain. The material sequenced was PBMCs. The CDR3: CSARRPASWEKLFF. The CDR3 DNA is TGCAGTGCCAGAAGGCCGGCCTCGTGGGAAAAACTGTTTTTT.